The next 10 T cell receptor beta chains were all read from a single sample in a study of cytomegalovirus exposure and HLA in healthy donors. Amplification used 60 Vbeta primers and 13 Jbeta primers. Using immunoSEQ multiplex PCR, the repertoire was profiled, and TCRdb retains in-frame clones only, with some absent. The profile shows approximately 100,000 clones, 74% of them singletons. The sequencing input was PBMCs. These TCRs come from a man between 50 and 59 years old in good health and CMV-seropositive.

This clone was observed a few times. The rearrangement uses TRBV11-2 and TRBJ2-7, with D perhaps TRBD1 (5 bases). The length of the CDR3 is 19 residues. Germline CDR1 is SGHAT and CDR2 is FQNNGV. The V and J ends lost 4 bases and 3 bases respectively, with 28 bases between them. CDR3 region: CASSSTWGSQGFPLYEQYF. CDR3 nucleotide sequence: TGTGCCAGCAGCTCCACCTGGGGCTCCCAGGGTTTTCCCCTCTACGAGCAGTACTTC.

The V call is TRBV2, the J call TRBJ1-2, with 7 bases lining up with TRBD1. The V and J ends lost 2 bases and 6 bases, in that order; junction bases with no gene match: 0. This CDR3 has 12 amino acids. Germline values: CDR1 SNHLY, CDR2 FYNNEI. CDR3 region: CASSETGDGYTF. Written as DNA, the CDR3 is TGTGCCAGCAGTGAAACAGGGGATGGCTACACCTTC.

The V and J genes are TRBV11-2 and TRBJ2-1, with 8 positions matching TRBD2. This CDR3 region has 17 residues. The germline gives CDR1 SGHAT, CDR2 FQNNGV. J lost 6 bases, V lost 6 bases, and 16 bases had no gene match. DNA of the CDR3: TGTGCCAGCAGAAGAACCGGGACTAGTCTAAAAATCAATGAGCAGTTCTTC. It specifies CASRRTGTSLKINEQFF.

CDR3 in amino acids: CASSTVLAGGPHEQFF. CDR3 DNA: TGTGCCAGCAGCACGGTGCTAGCGGGGGGGCCTCATGAGCAGTTCTTC. The V call is TRBV13, the J call TRBJ2-1, with TRBD2 matching 12 bases. Germline V gene sequence: CDR1 PRHDT, CDR2 FYEKMQ (reference sequence). The CDR3 sequence is 16 residues long. J lost 8 bases, V lost 5 bases, and 10 bases had no gene match. Full variable domain (remainder filled in from reference TRBV13 and TRBJ2-1): AAGVIQSPRHLIKEKRETATLKCYPIPRHDTVYWYQQGPGQDPQFLISFYEKMQSDKGSIPDRFSAQQFSDYHSELNMSSLELGDSALYFCASSTVLAGGPHEQFFGPGTRLTVL.

V is TRBV9 and J is TRBJ2-1; 8 nucleotides agree with TRBD1. The length of the CDR3 is 15 residues. The V and J ends lost 0 bases and 10 bases, in that order; junction bases with no gene match: 9. Germline V CDR1 and CDR2: SGDLS, YYNGEE. The CDR3: CASSVARTGLGEQFF. In DNA form, the CDR3 reads TGTGCCAGCAGCGTAGCTAGGACAGGGCTAGGGGAGCAGTTCTTC.

The rearrangement uses TRBV11-3 and TRBJ2-7; 8 bases agree with TRBD1. V gave up 5 bases and J gave up 0 bases; unmatched junction bases: 6. The CDR3 contains 15 residues. Germline V lookup: CDR1 SGHNT, CDR2 YENEEA. The CDR3 protein is CASSKGQGASYEQYF. The CDR3 DNA reads as TGTGCCAGCAGCAAAGGGCAGGGGGCCTCCTACGAGCAGTACTTC.

The chain is built from TRBV9 and TRBJ2-3, with 7 bases that match TRBD2. The CDR3 sequence is 16 residues long. V trimming: 4 bases; J trimming: 1 base; junction bases outside the gene matches: 9. Germline CDR1 reads SGDLS; CDR2 reads YYNGEE. CDR3 region: CASSPIGLDRTDTQYF. The CDR3 nucleotides read TGTGCCAGCAGCCCTATCGGACTAGACCGCACAGATACGCAGTATTTT.

The chain carries TRBV2 and TRBJ1-2; no clear D. This CDR3 has 13 amino acids. Trimming removed 10 bases from V and 2 bases from J, with 14 bases in between. Germline V gene sequence: CDR1 SNHLY, CDR2 FYNNEI. Written as DNA, the CDR3 is TGTGCCACCAACGGGGAGGTGAACTATGGCTACACCTTC. Encoded protein: CATNGEVNYGYTF.

This clone appeared a single time. J is TRBJ1-2 and V is TRBV7-3, with D possibly being TRBD1 (5 bases). Trimming took off 4 bases at V and 8 bases at J, with 14 bases between the two ends. Germline V CDR1 and CDR2: SGHTA, FQGTGA. The CDR3 covers 13 residues. As DNA, the CDR3 is TGTGCCAGCAGCTCGCAGGGTTCGGAGGGCTACACCTTC. Encoded protein: CASSSQGSEGYTF.

This chain connects TRBV9 to TRBJ2-1, with 7 positions matching TRBD2. Looked up from germline, CDR1 is SGDLS and CDR2 is YYNGEE. This CDR3 region has 14 residues. V lost 0 bases to trimming and J lost 3 bases; unmatched junction nucleotides: 0. The CDR3 bases are TGTGCCAGCAGCGTAGGGGGGGGCTACAATGAGCAGTTCTTC. The encoded protein is CASSVGGGYNEQFF.